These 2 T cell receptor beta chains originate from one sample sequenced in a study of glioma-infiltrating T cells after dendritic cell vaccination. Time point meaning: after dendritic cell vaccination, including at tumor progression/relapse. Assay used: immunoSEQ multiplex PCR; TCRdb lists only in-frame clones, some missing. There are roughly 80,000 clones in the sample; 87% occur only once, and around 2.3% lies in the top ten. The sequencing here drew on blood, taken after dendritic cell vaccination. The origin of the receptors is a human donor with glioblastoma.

CDR3 sequence: CASTTGGSYNEQFF. The CDR3 DNA reads as TGTGCCAGCACTACAGGGGGGTCCTACAATGAGCAGTTCTTC. V is TRBV27 and J is TRBJ2-1, with 8 bases matching TRBD1. CDR1 is MNHEY, CDR2 SMNVEV, per germline (reference sequence). J was trimmed by 1 base and V by 7 bases; bases with no gene match: 3. This CDR3 is built from 14 residues.

CDR3 region: CASSPGGAYYGYTF. The DNA for the CDR3 is TGTGCCAGCAGCCCAGGGGGCGCTTATTATGGCTACACCTTC. The rearrangement uses TRBV5-6 and TRBJ1-2; TRBD1 aligns across 8 bases. Per germline, CDR1 SGHDT and CDR2 YYEEEE. The CDR3 is 14 amino acids. V was pared by 4 bases and J by 5 bases, with 7 bases of the junction left unmatched.